These 25 T cell receptor beta chains were all obtained from the same sample, sequenced in a study of T cells in Graves' hyperthyroidism and ophthalmopathy. RNA transcripts yielded amplified TCR beta CDR3 regions. The HTBI primer set served for first-round RT-PCR of the TCR CDR3. Each CDR3 protein is one row after TCRdb ran MiXCR on the multiplex PCR reads. This sample yields under 350,000 distinct CDR3 sequences, of which 21% are seen a single time; over 45% belongs to the top ten. Material for sequencing was blood. These receptors originate from a woman aged 50 to 65 with Graves' hyperthyroidism.

V is TRBV12-3 or TRBV12-4 and J is TRBJ1-1; no clear D. V was cut by 4 bases and J by 7 bases, with 10 bases left in between. The CDR3 is made up of 12 amino acids. The CDR3 protein is CASSSSWLEAFF. The CDR3 region has the DNA TGTGCCAGCAGTTCATCATGGCTTGAAGCTTTCTTT.

This clonotype was recorded many times. The J gene is TRBJ2-3, the V gene TRBV11-2; TRBD2 aligns across 13 bases. Trimming cost V 5 bases and J 2 bases; bases outside gene matches: 4. Germline lookup yields CDR1 SGHAT and CDR2 FQNNGV. The CDR3 loop spans 16 amino acids. CDR3 nucleotides: TGTGCCAGCAGCATGGGACTAGCGGGGTCCACAGATACGCAGTATTTT. As protein: CASSMGLAGSTDTQYF.

This clonotype has ten or more counts. V is TRBV7-9 and J is TRBJ2-3; D might be TRBD1 (5 bases). The CDR3 covers 14 residues. Germline CDR1 SEHNR, CDR2 FQNEAQ (reference sequence). Trimming left V 4 bases short and J 1 base short, with 9 bases between. The CDR3 region has the DNA TGTGCCAGCAGCTACGACAGAGGCACAGATACGCAGTATTTT. The encoded protein is CASSYDRGTDTQYF.

This clonotype came up many times. The rearrangement uses TRBV28 and TRBJ2-2; D tentatively reads TRBD1 or TRBD2 (5 bases each). CDR3 length equals 17 residues. The germline V gene has CDR1 MDHEN and CDR2 SYDVKM. V was trimmed by 2 bases and J by 0 bases, leaving 13 bases between them. CDR3 residues: CASSLLPGRANTGELFF. The CDR3 bases are TGTGCCAGCAGTTTACTCCCGGGACGGGCGAACACCGGGGAGCTGTTTTTT.

This clonotype showed up many times. The rearrangement uses TRBV5-1 and TRBJ1-1, with D hard to call. CDR1 and CDR2 (germline): SGHRS, YFSETQ. V was trimmed by 6 bases and J by 3 bases, leaving 12 bases between them. The CDR3 is 13 residues long. CDR3 amino acids: CASTWAWDTEAFF. CDR3 bases: TGCGCCAGCACTTGGGCATGGGACACTGAAGCTTTCTTT.

Many counts were recorded for this clonotype. The chain has TRBV12-3 or TRBV12-4 and TRBJ2-3; 14 bases agree with TRBD2. This CDR3 has 16 amino acids. The V and J ends lost 4 bases and 4 bases, in that order; junction bases with no gene match: 4. CDR3 sequence (DNA): TGTGCCAGCAGTTCCGGACTAGCGGGGGGCTCAGATACGCAGTATTTT. Its protein is CASSSGLAGGSDTQYF.

The sample holds a few counts of this clonotype. V gene TRBV3-1 combines with J gene TRBJ2-3; the match to TRBD2 covers 13 bases. CDR1 and CDR2 from the germline V gene are LGHDT and YNNKEL (reference sequence). Unmatched junction bases numbered 4, after V lost 2 bases and J lost 8 bases. The CDR3 length is 15 residues. The CDR3 loop is CASSQRLAGGGTQYF. For the CDR3, the DNA is TGTGCCAGCAGCCAAAGACTAGCGGGGGGTGGTACGCAGTATTTT.

This clonotype was seen a single time. This chain's CDR3 is CAGGSAQTRMNTEAFF. As DNA, the CDR3 is TGTGCCGGGGGGTCCGCTCAGACAAGAATGAACACTGAAGCTTTCTTT. J is TRBJ1-1 and V is TRBV28, with D perhaps TRBD1 (5 bases). CDR3 length: 16 amino acids. Trimming cost V 11 bases and J 0 bases, with 22 bases left between them. Germline assignment: CDR1 MDHEN and CDR2 SYDVKM.

The chain uses TRBV4-1 and TRBJ1-6; D gene ambiguous. The germline gives CDR1 MGHRA, CDR2 YSYEKL. With 4 bases removed from V and 10 bases from J, the gap between germline ends came to 14 bases. The CDR3 loop spans 14 amino acids. CDR3: CASSRVSRASPLHF. DNA of the CDR3: TGCGCCAGCAGCCGCGTTTCCCGGGCGTCACCCCTCCACTTT.

The chain employs TRBV10-2 and TRBJ1-2; possibly TRBD1 for D (6 bases). The CDR3 totals 13 residues. Germline values: CDR1 WSHSY, CDR2 SAAADI. The V end lost 6 bases, the J end lost 4 bases, and 12 bases lay between the germline ends. The CDR3 DNA reads TGCGCCAGCAGGGACAGTGCCCTCTATGGCTACACCTTC. Encoded protein: CASRDSALYGYTF.

The J gene is TRBJ2-5, the V gene TRBV7-9, with TRBD1 matching 8 bases. The CDR3 is 18 amino acids. The ends lost 1 base at V and 3 bases at J; junction bases unmatched: 13. Germline CDR1 reads SEHNR; CDR2 reads FQNEAQ (reference sequence). CDR3 in amino acids: CASSLGGLGRGREETQYF. The CDR3 coding sequence is TGTGCCAGCAGCTTAGGGGGACTCGGCAGGGGGCGGGAAGAGACCCAGTACTTC.

This clonotype was observed a few times. The chain joins TRBV11-3 to TRBJ2-3; D is unresolved. Germline V gene lookup returns CDR1 SGHNT and CDR2 YENEEA. V was trimmed by 6 bases and J by 6 bases, leaving 7 bases between them. This CDR3 spans 11 amino acids. In nucleotides, the CDR3 is TGTGCCAGCAGGTACCGGGATACGCAGTATTTT. Translated, it gives CASRYRDTQYF.

This clonotype has more than one count but fewer than ten. This chain connects TRBV14 to TRBJ1-2; D may be TRBD1 (5 bases). With 2 bases removed from V and 7 bases from J, the gap between germline ends came to 17 bases. The CDR3 is 15 residues long. CDR1 and CDR2 from the germline V gene are SGHDN and FVKESK. Here the CDR3 DNA reads TGTGCCAGCAGCCAACAAAAGGCGGGGGTACGTGGCTACACCTTC. Its translation: CASSQQKAGVRGYTF.

The chain links TRBV2 to TRBJ1-5, with TRBD1 identical over 9 bases. V lost 6 bases and J lost 3; bases outside the gene matches: 6. CDR1 and CDR2 from the germline V gene are SNHLY and FYNNEI. This CDR3 comprises 15 residues. The CDR3 spells CASRRTGAINQPQHF. CDR3 sequence (DNA): TGTGCCAGCAGAAGGACAGGGGCAATCAATCAGCCCCAGCATTTT.

The chain combines TRBV7-9 with TRBJ2-5, with 8 nucleotides matching TRBD1. This CDR3 has 16 amino acids. V was clipped by 1 base and J by 0 bases; unmatched bases: 4. Per the germline V gene, CDR1 is SEHNR and CDR2 is FQNEAQ (reference sequence). The CDR3 bases are TGTGCCAGCAGCTTAGGCGCGGACAGGGACCAAGAGACCCAGTACTTC. It encodes CASSLGADRDQETQYF.

The chain recombines TRBV5-1 with TRBJ2-3; D unresolved. This CDR3 has 14 amino acids. V lost 4 bases and J lost 2, with 11 bases in between. Germline V lookup: CDR1 SGHRS, CDR2 YFSETQ. CDR3 in amino acids: CASSLGNPTDTQYF. The CDR3 bases are TGCGCCAGCAGCCTTGGGAACCCCACAGATACGCAGTATTTT.

This clonotype came up many times. The rearrangement links TRBV3-1 to TRBJ1-1; D is unclear. Trimming left V 2 bases short and J 4 bases short, with 11 bases between. The length of the CDR3 is 14 residues. The V gene's germline CDR1 is LGHDT and CDR2 YNNKEL (reference sequence). The CDR3 region has the DNA TGTGCCAGCAGCCAACGGGAGGCGGCCACTGAAGCTTTCTTT. This encodes CASSQREAATEAFF. Combining the CDR3 with reference TRBV3-1 and TRBJ1-1 gives the whole variable domain DTAVSQTPKYLVTQMGNDKSIKCEQNLGHDTMYWYKQDSKKFLKIMFSYNNKELIINETVPNRFSPKSPDKAHLNLHINSLELGDSAVYFCASSQREAATEAFFGQGTRLTVV.

Only one count was recorded for this clonotype. The chain has TRBV12-3 or TRBV12-4 and TRBJ2-7; 11 nucleotides agree with TRBD2. There are 17 residues in the CDR3. The ends lost 5 bases at V and 0 bases at J; junction bases unmatched: 9. The DNA for the CDR3 is TGTGCCAGCAGTCCGCTGGGACTAGCGGTGAGCTCCTACGAGCAGTACTTC. It translates to CASSPLGLAVSSYEQYF.

The chain employs TRBV30 and TRBJ2-7; D tentatively reads TRBD1 or TRBD2 (6 bases each). Germline V gene sequence: CDR1 GTSNPN, CDR2 SVGIG (reference sequence). Deletions cut 2 bases from V and 0 bases from J, with 11 bases between. The CDR3 has 14 amino acids. The chain's CDR3 is CAWSSGGGSYEQYF. The CDR3 bases are TGTGCCTGGAGTTCCGGGGGCGGCTCCTACGAGCAGTACTTC.

The rearrangement uses TRBV5-1 and TRBJ2-5; D unclear. Trimming removed 3 bases from V and 1 base from J, with 13 bases in between. Germline CDR1 SGHRS, CDR2 YFSETQ. The CDR3 length is 15 residues. The CDR3 region is CASSSLSRIQETQYF. The CDR3 DNA reads TGCGCCAGCAGCTCCCTTAGCAGAATCCAAGAGACCCAGTACTTC.

This clonotype was counted a few times. J is TRBJ1-6 and V is TRBV5-1, with 7 bases fitting TRBD1. From germline, CDR1 is SGHRS and CDR2 YFSETQ. There are 15 residues in the CDR3. The J segment lost 10 bases and the V segment lost 2 bases, leaving 9 bases of the junction unmatched. The CDR3 region is CASSFGTTGVSPLHF. CDR3 DNA: TGCGCCAGCAGCTTTGGGACTACAGGGGTCTCACCCCTCCACTTT.

As for this clonotype: A junction boundary mismatches the germline segment, possibly from a read error. The V gene is TRBV27, the J gene TRBJ1-5; the D gene is possibly TRBD1 (5 bases). Germline CDR1 and CDR2: MNHEY and SMNVEV (reference sequence). This CDR3 spans 19 amino acids. The DNA of the CDR3 is TGTGCCGGCAGTTTTTACCCCCCTTTTACAGGACGTGGGGATCAGCCCCAGCATTTT. It specifies CAGSFYPPFTGRGDQPQHF.

In this sample, this clonotype turned up many times. This chain joins TRBV7-8 and TRBJ2-3; the D is unclear. The CDR3 length is 14 residues. In germline, CDR1 is SGHVS, CDR2 FQNEAQ. Trimming left V 5 bases short and J 1 base short, with 10 bases between. CDR3 in amino acids: CASSPQDGTDTQYF. CDR3 in DNA: TGTGCCAGCAGCCCCCAAGACGGCACAGATACGCAGTATTTT.

The CDR3 coding sequence is TGTGCCAGCTCACCAGTACAGGGAACCTACAATGAGCAGTTCTTC. It yields the protein CASSPVQGTYNEQFF. The chain links TRBV18 to TRBJ2-1, with D possibly TRBD1 on 6 matching bases. This CDR3 has 15 amino acids. CDR1 and CDR2 from the germline V gene are KGHSH and LQKENI. Trimming removed 2 bases from V and 2 bases from J, with 10 bases in between. Based on the CDR3 plus reference TRBV18 and TRBJ2-1, the full variable domain is NAGVMQNPRHLVRRRGQEARLRCSPMKGHSHVYWYRQLPEEGLKFMVYLQKENIIDESGMPKERFSAEFPKEGPSILRIQQVVRGDSAAYFCASSPVQGTYNEQFFGPGTRLTVL.

This clonotype has a count of ten or more. The chain employs TRBV4-1 and TRBJ1-1; TRBD1 is a possible D gene (6 bases). The V and J ends lost 2 bases and 1 base respectively, with 14 bases between them. This CDR3 spans 16 amino acids. The germline V gene encodes CDR1 MGHRA and CDR2 YSYEKL. This chain's CDR3 is CASSQTSQTGNTEAFF. The CDR3 DNA sequence: TGCGCCAGCAGCCAAACGAGCCAGACAGGGAACACTGAAGCTTTCTTT.